Presented here are 14 T cell receptor beta chains from one specimen sequenced in a study of T cell responses to AZD1222 COVID-19 vaccine. Profiled with immunoSEQ multiplex PCR; TCRdb holds only in-frame clones, not every one. The table shows more than 95,000 clones, with roughly nine tenths occurring only once. The sample was peripheral blood, taken on day 0 of AZD1222 vaccination. These receptors all come from an adult in good health.

This sequence joins TRBV29-1 and TRBJ1-1; no definite D call. The CDR3 is 15 residues long. The V end lost 5 bases, the J end lost 1 base, and 17 bases lay between the germline ends. The V gene's germline CDR1 is SQVTM and CDR2 ANQGSEA. Written as DNA, the CDR3 is TGCAGCGTTTCCGGGGAAGGGAGCGGGAACACTGAAGCTTTCTTT. Translated: CSVSGEGSGNTEAFF. Drawing the rest from reference TRBV29-1 and TRBJ1-1, the complete variable domain is SAVISQKPSRDICQRGTSLTIQCQVDSQVTMMFWYRQQPGQSLTLIATANQGSEATYESGFVIDKFPISRPNLTFSTLTVSNMSPEDSSIYLCSVSGEGSGNTEAFFGQGTRLTVV.

The V and J genes are TRBV5-1 and TRBJ2-1; D may correspond to TRBD1 or TRBD2 (6 bases each). This CDR3 is built from 16 residues. V lost 0 bases and J 5 bases, leaving 15 bases between the germline ends. CDR1 and CDR2 (germline): SGHRS, YFSETQ. The CDR3 spells CASSLVGGRADNEQFF. The CDR3 DNA sequence: TGCGCCAGCAGCTTGGTCGGGGGCCGGGCGGACAATGAGCAGTTCTTC. The variable domain in full, completed from reference TRBV5-1 and TRBJ2-1, reads KAGVTQTPRYLIKTRGQQVTLSCSPISGHRSVSWYQQTPGQGLQFLFEYFSETQRNKGNFPGRFSGRQFSNSRSEMNVSTLELGDSALYLCASSLVGGRADNEQFFGPGTRLTVL.

The J gene is TRBJ2-2, the V gene TRBV7-2, with 9 bases matching TRBD1. The CDR3 has 16 amino acids. Per germline, CDR1 SGHTA and CDR2 FQGNSA. With V trimmed by 5 bases and J by 11 bases, 15 bases remained unmatched. The CDR3 here is CASSHRKQGAARELFF. The CDR3 DNA reads as TGTGCCAGCAGCCACAGAAAACAGGGGGCGGCAAGAGAGCTGTTTTTT. The full variable domain, rest sourced from reference TRBV7-2 and TRBJ2-2, is GAGVSQSPSNKVTEKGKDVELRCDPISGHTALYWYRQSLGQGLEFLIYFQGNSAPDKSGLPSDRFSAERTGGSVSTLTIQRTQQEDSAVYLCASSHRKQGAARELFFGEGSRLTVL.

The chain is built from TRBV6-5 and TRBJ1-2; 9 nucleotides agree with TRBD1. V was clipped by 6 bases and J by 8 bases; unmatched bases: 7. The CDR3 has 13 amino acids. Germline assignment: CDR1 MNHEY and CDR2 SVGAGI. CDR3 amino acids: CASRWGQGLGYTF. The CDR3 nucleotides read TGTGCCAGCAGGTGGGGACAGGGCCTCGGCTACACCTTC.

The J gene is TRBJ2-3, the V gene TRBV3-1 (or the pseudogene TRBV3-2), with TRBD1 identical over 9 bases. V was pared by 4 bases and J by 5 bases, with 10 bases of the junction left unmatched. From germline, CDR1 is LGHDT and CDR2 YNNKEL (reference sequence). The CDR3 is 16 amino acids. CDR3 bases: TGTGCCAGCAGCCGTTCGGGACAGGGCTTCGGAGATACGCAGTATTTT. This codes for CASSRSGQGFGDTQYF.

The J gene is TRBJ2-2, the V gene TRBV7-9; 9 bases are a match to TRBD2. V was pared by 1 base and J by 8 bases, with 11 bases of the junction left unmatched. CDR1 is SEHNR and CDR2 is FQNEAQ in the germline V gene (reference sequence). CDR3 length: 17 residues. In DNA form, the CDR3 reads TGTGCCAGCAGCTTAGTGGTAGCGGGGGAGCTAAAGGGGGAGCTGTTTTTT. Amino acids: CASSLVVAGELKGELFF. Full variable domain (missing parts from reference TRBV7-9 and TRBJ2-2): DTGVSQNPRHKITKRGQNVTFRCDPISEHNRLYWYRQTLGQGPEFLTYFQNEAQLEKSRLLSDRFSAERPKGSFSTLEIQRTEQGDSAMYLCASSLVVAGELKGELFFGEGSRLTVL.

This rearrangement joins TRBV19 to TRBJ2-7; D not resolved. The CDR3 is 13 amino acids. V lost 0 bases, J lost 6 bases, and 9 bases lay in between. Germline CDR1 and CDR2: LNHDA and SQIVND (reference sequence). This chain's CDR3 is CASSIDLFGEQYF. DNA for the CDR3: TGTGCCAGTAGTATAGATCTATTTGGCGAGCAGTACTTC.

The chain couples TRBV7-9 to TRBJ2-7; D may be TRBD1 (5 bases). Trimming removed 7 bases at V and 5 bases at J, with 18 bases between. Germline-derived CDR1 and CDR2 are SEHNR and FQNEAQ (reference sequence). The CDR3 loop spans 14 amino acids. This chain's CDR3 is CASTRRTGPHEQYF. The CDR3 DNA sequence: TGTGCCAGCACCCGACGAACAGGACCCCACGAGCAGTACTTC.

This clone was found once. The CDR3, as DNA: TGTGCCAGCAGCTCCAGGGGTCGATATGGCTACACCTTC. Protein: CASSSRGRYGYTF. The chain links TRBV7-3 to TRBJ1-2; D is perhaps TRBD1 (6 bases). V gave up 4 bases and J gave up 5 bases, with 11 bases separating them. Germline V gene sequence: CDR1 SGHTA, CDR2 FQGTGA. The CDR3 consists of 13 residues. The full variable domain, its missing parts supplied by reference TRBV7-3 and TRBJ1-2, is GAGVSQTPSNKVTEKGKYVELRCDPISGHTALYWYRQSLGQGPEFLIYFQGTGAADDSGLPNDRFFAVRPEGSVSTLKIQRTERGDSAVYLCASSSRGRYGYTFGSGTRLTVV.

This chain uses TRBV6-5 with TRBJ1-2, with 9 nucleotides matching TRBD1. V shed 0 bases and J 7 bases; nucleotides not matched to a gene: 9. Germline V gives CDR1 MNHEY, CDR2 SVGAGI. This CDR3 is 16 amino acids long. This CDR3 reads CASSYSMRTGVFGYTF. CDR3 DNA: TGTGCCAGCAGTTACTCGATGAGGACAGGGGTGTTTGGCTACACCTTC.

The chain employs TRBV28 and TRBJ2-7; 10 nucleotides agree with TRBD2. The V gene's germline CDR1 is MDHEN and CDR2 SYDVKM. This CDR3 spans 17 amino acids. With 6 bases clipped from V and 5 bases from J, the junction kept 16 bases outside the gene matches. The CDR3 sequence: CASSQSSGGAFGDEQYF. CDR3 DNA sequence: TGTGCCAGCAGCCAATCCAGCGGGGGGGCCTTCGGTGACGAGCAGTACTTC.

The V and J genes are TRBV6-5 and TRBJ1-5; D call uncertain. The V end was cut by 2 bases, the J end by 0 bases, with 5 bases between. CDR1 is MNHEY and CDR2 is SVGAGI in the germline V gene. The CDR3 is made up of 14 amino acids. CDR3 in DNA: TGTGCCAGCAGTTACACGGATAGCAATCAGCCCCAGCATTTT. Its translation is CASSYTDSNQPQHF.

J is TRBJ2-2 and V is TRBV18; weak D call: TRBD1 (6 bases). The CDR3 sequence is 17 residues long. From germline, CDR1 is KGHSH and CDR2 LQKENI. Trimming took off 3 bases at V and 0 bases at J, with 14 bases between the two ends. CDR3 DNA: TGTGCCAGCTCACCCCCTACAGGGCTCTCGAACACCGGGGAGCTGTTTTTT. Protein product: CASSPPTGLSNTGELFF.

The chain's CDR3 is CASGVESYNEQFF. The CDR3 nucleotides are TGTGCCAGCGGGGTAGAATCCTACAATGAGCAGTTCTTC. The genes are TRBV2 and TRBJ2-1; D ambiguous. Trimming removed 8 bases at V and 1 base at J, with 9 bases between. Germline V gene lookup returns CDR1 SNHLY and CDR2 FYNNEI. The CDR3 covers 13 residues.